Listed below are T cell receptor beta chains from one sample, sequenced in a study of response to subunit inactivated influenza vaccine. TCRdb re-analysed the RT-PCR reads in MiXCR, keeping a single row per CDR3 protein. The repertoire includes approximately 700,000 distinct CDR3 sequences, 15% to 19% of them detected once, and 11% sits in the top ten. Source: PBMCs from blood, taken 11 to 12 days after vaccination. These TCRs come from a man between 50 and 59 years old who received an inactivated influenza vaccine. Both conserved end residues are part of each CDR3. D genes are given only for firm matches. Only part of the rows carry a size: once, few, many, or a class if the clone is expanded.

TRBD2,.,TRBV10-3,TRBJ2-1,TGTGCCATCAGTGGGGGACTAGCGGGAAACAATGAGCAGTTCTTC,CAISGGLAGNNEQFF
.,few,TRBV2,TRBJ2-7,TGTGCCAGCAAGGTGGGGGTTCGTACCTCCTACGAGCAGTACTTC,CASKVGVRTSYEQYF
.,.,TRBV6-2/TRBV6-3,TRBJ1-5,TGTGCCAGCAGTTACTCGGGCAGGGGCGGTCAGCCCCAGCATTTT,CASSYSGRGGQPQHF
.,.,TRBV6-2/TRBV6-3,TRBJ2-7,TGTGCCAGCAGTTACTCACCTAGCTGGGCTGTGGAGCAGTACTTC,CASSYSPSWAVEQYF
.,.,TRBV18,TRBJ2-2,TGTGCCAGCTCACCATTTTCAGGGTTAAACACCGGGGAGCTGTTTTTT,CASSPFSGLNTGELFF
.,.,TRBV7-9,TRBJ2-2,TGTGCCAGCAGCCCTAGACTAGAAAACACCGGGGAGCTGTTTTTT,CASSPRLENTGELFF
TRBD2,few,TRBV29-1,TRBJ2-1,TGCAGCGTTGAAGCGGGGGGAGGACTAGCGGGAGGAATGGGTGAGCAGTTCTTC,CSVEAGGGLAGGMGEQFF
.,.,TRBV5-1,TRBJ2-3,TGCGCCAGCAGCTACGACATGGAGAAGTATTTT,CASSYDMEKYF
TRBD1,.,TRBV7-8,TRBJ2-1,TGTGCCAGCAGCTTAGCGCGACAGGGGGCGACCCACAATGAGCAGTTCTTC,CASSLARQGATHNEQFF
.,few,TRBV28,TRBJ2-2,TGTGCCAGCAGTCTACCGACCCACACCGGGGAGCTGTTTTTT,CASSLPTHTGELFF
.,.,TRBV11-1,TRBJ2-7,TGTGCCAGCAGCCCCACGGTCGGCAAATACTCCTACGAGCAGTACTTC,CASSPTVGKYSYEQYF
.,.,TRBV23-1,TRBJ1-4,TGCGCCAGCAGTCAGCCTGGGTGTACTGGGGAAAAACTGTTTTTT,CASSQPGCTGEKLFF
.,few,TRBV2,TRBJ2-3,TGTGCCAGCAGTTCTAGGGTAACATGGGATACGCAGTATTTT,CASSSRVTWDTQYF
TRBD1,.,TRBV6-2/TRBV6-3,TRBJ2-6,TGTGCCAGTCGTGGGGGACAGGGAAAATACTCTGGGGCCAACGTCCTGACTTTC,CASRGGQGKYSGANVLTF
.,.,TRBV18,TRBJ2-5,TGTGCCAGCTCACCACCGGGGCAGGGGGGCCAAGAGACCCAGTACTTC,CASSPPGQGGQETQYF
.,many,TRBV20-1,TRBJ1-4,TGCAGTGCCCAGAGAACTGCAACTAATGAAAAACTGTTTTTT,CSAQRTATNEKLFF
.,few,TRBV10-3,TRBJ2-7,TGTGCCATCAGTGAGCCTCATAGATACGAGCAGTACTTC,CAISEPHRYEQYF
.,few,TRBV5-1,TRBJ1-1,TGCGCCAGCAGCACCTCCGTTGGGCGGGGGACTGAAGCTTTCTTT,CASSTSVGRGTEAFF
.,few,TRBV20-1,TRBJ1-4,TGCAGTGCTCTCGTCCCGGCGGGTGAAAAACTGTTTTTT,CSALVPAGEKLFF
.,.,TRBV20-1,TRBJ1-1,TGCAGTGCTGCCTGGATTGGGGCTAACACTGAAGCTTTCTTT,CSAAWIGANTEAFF
TRBD2,.,TRBV5-1,TRBJ2-3,TGCGCCAGCAGCCACAGGACTAGCGGGGGGTCAGATACGCAGTATTTT,CASSHRTSGGSDTQYF
.,.,TRBV7-2,TRBJ1-5,TGTGCCAGCAGCTCAAGCCATCCCAATCAGCCCCAGCATTTT,CASSSSHPNQPQHF
.,.,TRBV20-1,TRBJ2-1,TGCAGTGCTAGAGACCCCAGGGGCGATGAGCAGTTCTTC,CSARDPRGDEQFF
.,few,TRBV27,TRBJ1-1,TGTGCCAGCAGATCCGATGCGGGGGGAAGTCTTAGGTCTGAAGCTTTCTTT,CASRSDAGGSLRSEAFF
TRBD2,.,TRBV5-1,TRBJ2-1,TGCGCCAGCAGCTTGGTTGCGGGGGGGCCCTTCGATGAGCAGTTCTTC,CASSLVAGGPFDEQFF
.,few,TRBV4-3,TRBJ2-1,TGCGCCAGCAGCCAAGGTTTGAACGATGAGCAGTTCTTC,CASSQGLNDEQFF
.,few,TRBV20-1,TRBJ2-7,TGCAGTGCTAGAGGGGGGGGCAGGGGGAGCTCCTACGAGCAGTACTTC,CSARGGGRGSSYEQYF
.,many,TRBV10-3,TRBJ1-5,TGTGCCACCGTTGGCGATAGCAATCAGCCCCAGCATTTT,CATVGDSNQPQHF
TRBD2,.,TRBV14,TRBJ2-1,TGTGCCAGCAGCCAAGAAGCGGGAGTTAATAATGAGCAGTTCTTC,CASSQEAGVNNEQFF
.,few,TRBV29-1,TRBJ1-1,TGCAGCGTTGAGGGGAGGGACACTGAAGCTTTCTTT,CSVEGRDTEAFF
TRBD2,few,TRBV7-8,TRBJ2-1,TGTGCCAGCAGCTCGAAACTAGCGGGATTAAACAATGAGCAGTTCTTC,CASSSKLAGLNNEQFF
TRBD1,.,TRBV7-6,TRBJ2-5,TGTGCCAGCAGCTCACAGGGGGTAGTCGAGACCCAGTACTTC,CASSSQGVVETQYF
.,.,TRBV3-1,TRBJ2-7,TGTGCCAGCAGCCAAGAAGGGTACGGGTGGACCTACGAGCAGTACTTC,CASSQEGYGWTYEQYF
.,many,TRBV29-1,TRBJ2-5,TGCAGCGTTAGCAGGGCGTGGGAGACCCAGTACTTC,CSVSRAWETQYF
.,many,TRBV12-3/TRBV12-4,TRBJ1-1,TGTGCCAGCAGCCTCGGGAGTGAAGCTTTCTTT,CASSLGSEAFF
.,.,TRBV7-8,TRBJ2-7,TGTGCCAGCAGCTTAGGACGTCTCGGAGAGCAGTACTTC,CASSLGRLGEQYF
.,.,TRBV7-8,TRBJ1-1,TGTGCCAGCAGCTTAGTCTCATCGCGCACTGAAGCTTTCTTT,CASSLVSSRTEAFF
.,.,TRBV7-9,TRBJ1-2,TGTGCCAGCAGCTTAGCTGGGTCTGTTGCCTATGGCTACACCTTC,CASSLAGSVAYGYTF
.,many,TRBV5-1,TRBJ2-7,TGCGCCAGCAGCTTGTCCGCAGGGCGCTACGAGCAGTACTTC,CASSLSAGRYEQYF
.,many,TRBV4-1,TRBJ2-7,TGCGCCAGCAGGGTGACGGCTTCCTCCTACGAGCAGTACTTC,CASRVTASSYEQYF
TRBD1,.,TRBV6-1,TRBJ1-1,TGTGCCAGCAGGCCCCCGGACAGGGGGTGGACTGAAGCTTTCTTT,CASRPPDRGWTEAFF
TRBD2,few,TRBV20-1,TRBJ2-1,TGCAGTGCTAGAGGTGGACTAGCGGGGGGAGTCGATGAGCAGTTCTTC,CSARGGLAGGVDEQFF